The 30 T cell receptor beta chains below come from one sample, sequenced in a study of cytomegalovirus exposure and HLA in healthy donors. Primers: 60 Vbeta forward and 13 Jbeta reverse. Profiled with immunoSEQ multiplex PCR; TCRdb holds only in-frame clones, not every one. The table shows approximately 160,000 clones, with around 68% occurring only once. Sequenced: PBMCs. Receptor source: a woman aged 40 to 50 in good health and CMV-seropositive.

Turning to this clone: Other DNA variants within this sample encode the same CDR3. The chain links TRBV6-5 to TRBJ2-6; possible D gene TRBD2, 5 bases. Germline V gene sequence: CDR1 MNHEY, CDR2 SVGAGI. The germline V and J ends were trimmed by 0 bases and 1 base, with 7 bases remaining between them. CDR3 length equals 16 residues. The CDR3 is CASSYSRRSGANVLTF. In nucleotides, the CDR3 is TGTGCCAGCAGTTACTCTAGGAGGTCTGGGGCCAACGTCCTGACTTTC.

J is TRBJ2-3 and V is TRBV2; unclear D gene. The germline V gene encodes CDR1 SNHLY and CDR2 FYNNEI. The CDR3 is made up of 14 amino acids. With 6 bases removed from V and 8 bases from J, the gap between germline ends came to 18 bases. The CDR3 nucleotides are TGTGCCAGCAGAGCTAGAGGTCTTTTGTTTACGCAGTATTTT. Translated, it gives CASRARGLLFTQYF.

The chain has TRBV10-3 and TRBJ2-2; TRBD1 agrees at 8 bases. V lost 3 bases, J lost 1 base, and 1 base stayed unmatched. Germline CDR1 ENHRY, CDR2 SYGVKD. This CDR3 contains 15 residues. Here the CDR3 reads CAISEDRGNTGELFF. In DNA form, the CDR3 reads TGTGCCATCAGTGAAGACAGGGGGAACACCGGGGAGCTGTTTTTT.

The chain uses TRBV25-1 and TRBJ2-7; the match to TRBD1 covers 7 bases. The CDR3 has 16 residues. Germline V CDR1 and CDR2: MGHDK, SYGVNS. With V trimmed by 1 base and J by 3 bases, 9 bases remained unmatched. CDR3 coding DNA: TGTGCCAGCAGTGAATTTTTTATGGGGACAGACTACGAGCAGTACTTC. Its protein is CASSEFFMGTDYEQYF.

With regard to this clone: One end of the junction fails to match germline, which may point to a read error. The V call is TRBV28, the J call TRBJ1-5, with a weak D call TRBD1 (6 bases). CDR1 is MDHEN and CDR2 is SYDVKM in the germline V gene. The CDR3 has 14 amino acids. Here the CDR3 reads CAGQQGLGNQPQNF. The DNA of the CDR3 is TGTGCCGGCCAACAGGGTTTAGGCAATCAGCCCCAGAATTTT. Full variable domain (remainder filled in from reference TRBV28 and TRBJ1-5): DVKVTQSSRYLVKRTGEKVFLECVQDMDHENMFWYRQDPGLGLRLIYFSYDVKMKEKGDIPEGYSVSREKKERFSLILESASTNQTSMYLCAGQQGLGNQPQNFGDGTRLSIL.

Worth noting for this clone: Sequence at one end of the junction differs from germline and may be a read error. The chain uses TRBV28 and TRBJ1-1, with TRBD1 as a possible D gene (6 bases). The germline V gene has CDR1 MDHEN and CDR2 SYDVKM. The CDR3 contains 14 residues. The CDR3 region has the DNA TGTGCCAGCAGTGCCGGGACATTGAACCCTGAAGCTTTCTTT. Protein product: CASSAGTLNPEAFF.

With regard to this clone: Mismatch with germline at one junction end may stem from a read error. The V and J genes are TRBV13 and TRBJ1-1; no reliable D call. Germline loops: CDR1 PRHDT, CDR2 FYEKMQ (reference sequence). This CDR3 is 14 amino acids long. The CDR3 here is CAGSLPTVNTEAFF. The CDR3, as DNA: TGTGCCGGCAGCTTACCTACAGTGAACACTGAAGCTTTCTTT.

This clone was seen more than once but under ten times. The chain joins TRBV5-6 to TRBJ1-1, with D tentatively TRBD1 (6 bases). The CDR3 is 13 amino acids. Between the trimmed V and J ends, which lost 3 bases and 4 bases, there was a span of 10 bases. CDR1 is SGHDT and CDR2 is YYEEEE in the germline V gene. In DNA, the CDR3 is TGTGCCAGCAGCTGGACAGAAGTCACTGAAGCTTTCTTT. Translated, it gives CASSWTEVTEAFF.

The J gene is TRBJ2-3, the V gene TRBV5-1; D ambiguous. V was cut by 0 bases and J by 3 bases, with 11 bases left in between. The length of the CDR3 is 15 residues. Germline CDR1 SGHRS, CDR2 YFSETQ. The CDR3 is CASSLANSETDTQYF. The CDR3 region has the DNA TGCGCCAGCAGCTTGGCAAATTCCGAGACAGATACGCAGTATTTT.

The chain employs TRBV28 and TRBJ1-2; D ambiguous. This CDR3 has 13 residues. V was cut by 1 base and J by 6 bases, with 9 bases left in between. Germline V gene sequence: CDR1 MDHEN, CDR2 SYDVKM. CDR3 region: CASSLSNDDGYTF. CDR3 DNA: TGTGCCAGCAGTTTATCTAACGATGATGGCTACACCTTC.

This chain connects TRBV18 to TRBJ2-7; the match to TRBD1 covers 7 bases. V lost 3 bases, J lost 5 bases, and 7 bases stayed unmatched. The CDR3 spans 14 residues. Germline values: CDR1 KGHSH, CDR2 LQKENI. The CDR3 spells CASSPTLDRDEQYF. Here the CDR3 DNA reads TGTGCCAGCTCACCCACTCTTGACAGGGACGAGCAGTACTTC.

Comments on this clone: Mismatch with germline at one junction end may stem from a read error. The chain links TRBV19 to TRBJ2-1; D gene unclear. Per the germline V gene, CDR1 is LNHDA and CDR2 is SQIVND (reference sequence). The CDR3 consists of 12 residues. CDR3 sequence reads: CASSEAYYEQFF. DNA of the CDR3: TGTGCCAGTAGTGAGGCCTACTATGAGCAGTTCTTC. The variable domain in full, with the rest retrieved from reference TRBV19 and TRBJ2-1, is DGGITQSPKYLFRKEGQNVTLSCEQNLNHDAMYWYRQDPGQGLRLIYYSQIVNDFQKGDIAEGYSVSREKKESFPLTVTSAQKNPTAFYLCASSEAYYEQFFGPGTRLTVL.

This chain joins TRBV6-1 and TRBJ2-1, with 9 bases fitting TRBD1. There are 14 residues in the CDR3. V lost 7 bases and J lost 5; bases outside the gene matches: 6. Germline V gene lookup returns CDR1 MNHNS and CDR2 SASEGT. CDR3 protein: CASTPRTGDNEQFF. CDR3 in DNA: TGTGCCAGCACTCCGAGGACAGGGGACAATGAGCAGTTCTTC.

The chain combines TRBV4-1 with TRBJ1-3, with D tentatively TRBD1 (6 bases). The V end lost 6 bases, the J end lost 0 bases, and 21 bases lay between the germline ends. CDR3 length: 18 amino acids. CDR1 is MGHRA and CDR2 is YSYEKL in the germline V gene. The DNA for the CDR3 is TGCGCCAGCAGGTTGACAGGCGGGGGGTACAGCTCTGGAAACACCATATATTTT. Amino acid sequence: CASRLTGGGYSSGNTIYF.

The chain recombines TRBV10-3 with TRBJ1-1; tentative D call: TRBD1 (5 bases). Per germline, CDR1 ENHRY and CDR2 SYGVKD. Trimming removed 2 bases at V and 1 base at J, with 8 bases between. CDR3 length equals 14 residues. The CDR3 loop reads CAISERQSNTEAFF. The CDR3 DNA reads TGTGCCATCAGTGAGCGACAGTCGAACACTGAAGCTTTCTTT.

This chain links TRBV6-6 with TRBJ1-1, with D uncertain. This CDR3 contains 15 residues. Per germline, CDR1 MNHNY and CDR2 SVGAGI (reference sequence). Trimming pared 9 bases from V and 0 bases from J, leaving 17 bases between. In nucleotides, the CDR3 is TGTGCCAGTAGGTGGGCAGACGTAATGAACACTGAAGCTTTCTTT. This sequence encodes CASRWADVMNTEAFF.

The rearrangement links TRBV5-1 to TRBJ2-5, with TRBD2 matching 8 bases. TRBJ2-7 explains the end of the DNA better; the J call may be wrong. Germline V gene lookup returns CDR1 SGHRS and CDR2 YFSETQ. CDR3 length: 16 amino acids. Written as DNA, the CDR3 is TGCGCCAGCAGCTTGAACAGCGGGAGTTTTCAGTACGAGCAGTACTTC. This codes for CASSLNSGSFQYEQYF.

This chain uses TRBV7-9 with TRBJ1-2, with 7 bases matching TRBD1. The CDR3 is 14 amino acids. The ends lost 0 bases at V and 10 bases at J; junction bases unmatched: 8. The V gene's germline CDR1 is SEHNR and CDR2 FQNEAQ (reference sequence). In nucleotides, the CDR3 is TGTGCCAGCAGCTTAGCCCTCGGACAGGAGGACTACACCTTC. Its protein is CASSLALGQEDYTF. The full variable domain, in which reference TRBV7-9 and TRBJ1-2 provide the parts outside the CDR3, is DTGVSQNPRHKITKRGQNVTFRCDPISEHNRLYWYRQTLGQGPEFLTYFQNEAQLEKSRLLSDRFSAERPKGSFSTLEIQRTEQGDSAMYLCASSLALGQEDYTFGSGTRLTVV.

The chain has TRBV7-9 and TRBJ2-5; D not resolved. This CDR3 has 10 residues. Deletions cut 10 bases from V and 5 bases from J, with 8 bases between. CDR1 is SEHNR, CDR2 FQNEAQ, per germline (reference sequence). CDR3 nucleotide sequence: TGTGCCATTGGAGAGGAGACCCAGTACTTC. This sequence encodes CAIGEETQYF.

V and J are TRBV27 and TRBJ2-7, with TRBD1 matching 8 bases. The germline gives CDR1 MNHEY, CDR2 SMNVEV (reference sequence). The CDR3 is 17 residues long. The V gene end was trimmed by 0 bases and the J gene end by 4 bases; junction bases not matched to a gene: 11. CDR3 residues: CASSLSNPGTGLYEQYF. The DNA for the CDR3 is TGTGCCAGCAGTTTATCCAATCCTGGGACAGGCCTTTACGAGCAGTACTTC.

V and J are TRBV18 and TRBJ2-3; 10 bases line up with TRBD2. This CDR3 has 19 amino acids. Germline CDR1 and CDR2: KGHSH and LQKENI. V was clipped by 3 bases and J by 4 bases; unmatched bases: 16. The CDR3 protein is CASSPRASSGSAGSDTQYF. The CDR3 DNA sequence: TGTGCCAGCTCACCGCGTGCCTCTAGCGGGAGTGCGGGTTCAGATACGCAGTATTTT.

Comments on this clone: The same CDR3 is also encoded by other DNA sequences in this sample. The genes are TRBV7-2 and TRBJ2-3; D might be TRBD2 (5 bases). The V gene lost 4 bases and the J gene lost 3 bases, with 11 bases spanning the gap. Per the germline V gene, CDR1 is SGHTA and CDR2 is FQGNSA. The CDR3 length is 14 residues. The CDR3 nucleotides read TGTGCCAGCAGCTCCCGGACGGGGACAGATACGCAGTATTTT. Protein sequence: CASSSRTGTDTQYF.

This chain links TRBV5-1 with TRBJ2-1; 9 nucleotides match TRBD2. V was pared by 0 bases and J by 5 bases, with 6 bases of the junction left unmatched. Per germline, CDR1 SGHRS and CDR2 YFSETQ. The CDR3 is made up of 16 amino acids. Written as DNA, the CDR3 is TGCGCCAGCAGCTTGGTTCCGGCTAGCGGGAACAATGAGCAGTTCTTC. Protein product: CASSLVPASGNNEQFF.

This clone was seen a few times. The rearrangement links TRBV7-9 to TRBJ1-5; possible D gene TRBD1, 6 bases. There are 17 residues in the CDR3. From germline, CDR1 is SEHNR and CDR2 FQNEAQ (reference sequence). V shed 0 bases and J shed 5 bases, with 17 bases lying between them. CDR3 DNA sequence: TGTGCCAGCAGCTTAGCTGACTTGGGACAAGAATATCAGCCCCAGCATTTT. Translation gives CASSLADLGQEYQPQHF.

V gene TRBV29-1 combines with J gene TRBJ2-7, with 10 bases lining up with TRBD1. CDR3 length: 14 residues. CDR1 SQVTM and CDR2 ANQGSEA come from the germline V gene. V shed 2 bases and J 0 bases; nucleotides not matched to a gene: 1. The CDR3, as DNA: TGCAGCGTTGAACGGACAGGGGGCTCCTACGAGCAGTACTTC. Translating it yields CSVERTGGSYEQYF.

The chain links TRBV27 to TRBJ2-7; 9 nucleotides agree with TRBD2. This CDR3 has 19 residues. V gave up 3 bases and J gave up 2 bases; unmatched junction bases: 17. CDR1 MNHEY and CDR2 SMNVEV come from the germline V gene (reference sequence). The CDR3 nucleotides read TGTGCCAGCAGTTTTCTGCGGGAGGGCCCTAACCGAAGCGCCTACGAGCAGTACTTC. Translating it yields CASSFLREGPNRSAYEQYF.

This sequence joins TRBV29-1 and TRBJ2-1, with TRBD2 matching over 7 bases. Germline CDR1 SQVTM, CDR2 ANQGSEA. This CDR3 region has 15 residues. With 3 bases clipped from V and 3 bases from J, the junction kept 8 bases outside the gene matches. The CDR3 loop is CSVEVELAFYNEQFF. In DNA, the CDR3 is TGCAGCGTTGAGGTGGAACTAGCGTTCTACAATGAGCAGTTCTTC.

This chain links TRBV28 with TRBJ2-7, with 7 bases aligning to TRBD1. V shed 6 bases, J shed 4 bases, and the junction held 3 bases outside the gene matches. Germline CDR1 is MDHEN and CDR2 is SYDVKM. The CDR3 is made up of 12 amino acids. For the CDR3, the DNA is TGTGCCAGCAGGCTACAGGGGTACGAGCAGTACTTC. Translated: CASRLQGYEQYF.

This sequence joins TRBV2 and TRBJ2-7, with TRBD1 as a possible D gene (5 bases). The CDR3 is 17 residues long. Trimming left V 1 base short and J 6 bases short, with 22 bases between. Per germline, CDR1 SNHLY and CDR2 FYNNEI. The CDR3 DNA reads as TGTGCCAGCAGTGAAGGATCGAACTGGGGCCAGGAACCCGAGCAGTACTTC. This codes for CASSEGSNWGQEPEQYF.

This clone is a singleton in its sample. The chain couples TRBV4-1 to TRBJ2-5; D gene unclear. The CDR3 consists of 13 residues. Trimming cost V 4 bases and J 4 bases, with 10 bases left between them. Germline V gives CDR1 MGHRA, CDR2 YSYEKL. The CDR3 reads CASSRRVLETQYF. The CDR3 region has the DNA TGCGCCAGCAGCCGCCGGGTGCTAGAGACCCAGTACTTC.